These 25 T cell receptor beta chains came from one sample sequenced in a study of T-cell memory formation after mild COVID-19. TCRdb re-derived calls from the 5' RACE reads in MiXCR, one entry per CDR3 protein. The sample consists of around 340,000 distinct CDR3 sequences, under 25% of them appearing once. The material sequenced was PBMCs or a T cell subset sorted from them (not recorded which). Every receptor here comes from an adult woman who had mild COVID-19 (a few samples of this study predate the infection). Cell type and time point are not known.

This sequence joins TRBV5-1 and TRBJ1-1, with 7 positions matching TRBD1. The trim removed 4 bases at V and 1 base at J, leaving 7 bases unmatched. This CDR3 is built from 15 residues. The germline CDR1 and CDR2 sequences are SGHRS and YFSETQ. This CDR3 reads CASSPWTGANTEAFF. CDR3 bases: TGCGCCAGCAGCCCTTGGACAGGTGCGAACACTGAAGCTTTCTTT.

The chain joins TRBV12-3 or TRBV12-4 to TRBJ2-6, with D maybe TRBD2 (5 bases). The CDR3 sequence is 15 residues long. Trimming cost V 1 base and J 1 base, with 5 bases left between them. The CDR3 reads CASSLVASGANVLTF. CDR3 sequence (DNA): TGTGCCAGCAGTTTAGTAGCGTCTGGGGCCAACGTCCTGACTTTC.

This chain uses TRBV5-6 with TRBJ2-7, with 11 nucleotides matching TRBD1. This CDR3 is built from 16 residues. The junction had 7 bases not matched to a gene; V was cut back by 1 base and J by 4 bases. The germline gives CDR1 SGHDT, CDR2 YYEEEE. The CDR3 region is CASSLRGQGAGYEQYF. CDR3 DNA sequence: TGTGCCAGCAGCTTGCGAGGACAGGGGGCTGGTTACGAGCAGTACTTC.

This clonotype has only a few counts. The chain recombines TRBV5-5 with TRBJ1-5; 11 nucleotides match TRBD1. V dropped 4 bases and J dropped 6; count of bases not matched to a gene: 3. Germline V gives CDR1 SGHKS, CDR2 YYEKEE (reference sequence). The CDR3 totals 14 residues. The CDR3 spells CASSPGQGVQPQHF. The CDR3 region has the DNA TGTGCCAGCAGCCCGGGACAGGGGGTTCAGCCCCAGCATTTT.

The chain is built from TRBV20-1 and TRBJ2-7; 11 positions agree with TRBD2. The trim removed 6 bases at V and 6 bases at J, leaving 10 bases unmatched. The germline V gene encodes CDR1 DFQATT and CDR2 SNEGSKA (reference sequence). The CDR3 loop spans 14 amino acids. This CDR3 reads CSAPKGLAEGEQYF. The CDR3 DNA sequence: TGCAGTGCGCCGAAGGGACTAGCGGAGGGCGAGCAGTACTTC.

V is TRBV20-1 and J is TRBJ2-1; 9 bases match TRBD2. V lost 6 bases to trimming and J lost 3 bases; unmatched junction nucleotides: 9. The CDR3 covers 15 residues. In germline, CDR1 is DFQATT, CDR2 SNEGSKA (reference sequence). This CDR3 reads CSAVLSGSIYNEQFF. The CDR3 nucleotides read TGCAGTGCCGTGCTTAGCGGGAGTATCTACAATGAGCAGTTCTTC.

The table lists this clonotype with a few counts. The V call is TRBV27, the J call TRBJ1-1; 8 bases agree with TRBD1. V gave up 4 bases and J gave up 6 bases; unmatched junction bases: 4. Germline CDR1 reads MNHEY; CDR2 reads SMNVEV (reference sequence). The CDR3 loop spans 13 amino acids. Here the CDR3 DNA reads TGTGCCAGCAGTTCCTACAGGGGGTCTGAAGCTTTCTTT. Translation: CASSSYRGSEAFF.

The rearrangement uses TRBV11-2 and TRBJ1-1, with D hard to call. The CDR3 covers 15 residues. The V gene lost 5 bases and the J gene lost 3 bases, with 16 bases spanning the gap. The germline V gene encodes CDR1 SGHAT and CDR2 FQNNGV. The CDR3 sequence is CASSPEEGQDTEAFF. CDR3 DNA: TGTGCCAGCAGCCCGGAGGAGGGTCAGGACACTGAAGCTTTCTTT.

This clonotype turned up a few times. The rearrangement links TRBV7-2 to TRBJ2-1; 9 bases agree with TRBD2. The CDR3 is 15 residues long. Per the germline V gene, CDR1 is SGHTA and CDR2 is FQGNSA. Trimming cost V 1 base and J 10 bases; bases outside gene matches: 8. The CDR3 DNA is TGTGCCAGCAGCTTAGACCTAGCGGGGTCTTGGGAGCAGTTCTTC. Translating it yields CASSLDLAGSWEQFF.

V is TRBV18 and J is TRBJ1-1; 8 nucleotides match TRBD1. Trimming cost V 6 bases and J 4 bases; bases outside gene matches: 7. The CDR3 sequence is 14 residues long. The V gene's germline CDR1 is KGHSH and CDR2 LQKENI. DNA of the CDR3: TGTGCCAGCTCTCACGACAGGGGAGTCACTGAAGCTTTCTTT. Protein sequence: CASSHDRGVTEAFF.

The table lists this clonotype with a few counts. The chain links TRBV5-1 to TRBJ2-1; 11 bases align to TRBD2. Looked up from germline, CDR1 is SGHRS and CDR2 is YFSETQ. The J segment lost 8 bases and the V segment lost 4 bases, leaving 8 bases of the junction unmatched. This CDR3 comprises 15 residues. CDR3 nucleotides: TGCGCCAGCAGCCAAGGGACTAGCGGCATCGATGAGCAGTTCTTC. Its protein is CASSQGTSGIDEQFF. Drawing the rest from reference TRBV5-1 and TRBJ2-1, the complete variable domain is KAGVTQTPRYLIKTRGQQVTLSCSPISGHRSVSWYQQTPGQGLQFLFEYFSETQRNKGNFPGRFSGRQFSNSRSEMNVSTLELGDSALYLCASSQGTSGIDEQFFGPGTRLTVL.

The CDR3 coding sequence is TGTGCCAGCAGGACCCCGTTCGGGGTCTCCTACGAGCAGTACTTC. Translated, it gives CASRTPFGVSYEQYF. The rearrangement links TRBV6-5 to TRBJ2-7, with D tentatively TRBD2 (5 bases). The CDR3 consists of 15 residues. CDR1 and CDR2 (germline): MNHEY, SVGAGI. With 6 bases removed from V and 0 bases from J, the gap between germline ends came to 15 bases.

The chain carries TRBV7-6 and TRBJ2-7, with 16 bases identical to TRBD2. CDR3 size: 18 residues. Germline lookup yields CDR1 SGHVS and CDR2 FNYEAQ. After removal of 2 bases from V and 6 bases from J, the junction contained 10 bases not matched to a gene. CDR3 residues: CASSLPPGLAGGPVEQYF. CDR3 sequence (DNA): TGTGCCAGCAGCTTACCCCCGGGACTAGCGGGAGGGCCGGTCGAGCAGTACTTC.

The rearrangement uses TRBV6-2 or TRBV6-3 and TRBJ1-1, with 7 bases fitting TRBD1. With 2 bases clipped from V and 5 bases from J, the junction kept 5 bases outside the gene matches. The CDR3 is 14 amino acids. Germline V gene lookup returns CDR1 MNHEY and CDR2 SVGEGT. CDR3: CASSYPGQKTEAFF. In nucleotides, the CDR3 is TGTGCCAGCAGTTACCCGGGACAGAAAACTGAAGCTTTCTTT.

This clonotype appeared a few times. The rearrangement joins TRBV15 to TRBJ2-1; D unresolved. This CDR3 region has 17 residues. The V gene lost 1 base and the J gene lost 4 bases, with 17 bases spanning the gap. CDR1 and CDR2 from the germline V gene are LNHNV and YYDKDF (reference sequence). The CDR3 here is CATSRVQTVGTYNEQFF. The CDR3 DNA is TGTGCCACCAGCAGAGTTCAGACGGTTGGAACTTACAATGAGCAGTTCTTC.

The genes are TRBV5-5 and TRBJ1-5, with 7 bases fitting TRBD1. J was trimmed by 2 bases and V by 4 bases; bases with no gene match: 6. Germline lookup yields CDR1 SGHKS and CDR2 YYEKEE (reference sequence). This CDR3 has 15 amino acids. Here the CDR3 DNA reads TGTGCCAGCAGCCTGGGACAGTACGGCAATCAGCCCCAGCATTTT. Its protein is CASSLGQYGNQPQHF. Full variable domain (outside the CDR3, taken from reference TRBV5-5 and TRBJ1-5): DAGVTQSPTHLIKTRGQQVTLRCSPISGHKSVSWYQQVLGQGPQFIFQYYEKEERGRGNFPDRFSARQFPNYSSELNVNALLLGDSALYLCASSLGQYGNQPQHFGDGTRLSIL.

The chain uses TRBV4-3 and TRBJ2-7; D gene unclear. Trimming took off 1 base at V and 3 bases at J, with 7 bases between the two ends. Germline V lookup: CDR1 LGHNA, CDR2 YSLEER. The length of the CDR3 is 13 residues. The chain's CDR3 is CASSQGHNYEQYF. DNA for the CDR3: TGCGCCAGCAGCCAAGGACATAACTACGAGCAGTACTTC.

This clonotype was observed at least ten times. The J gene is TRBJ2-1, the V gene TRBV5-6; possibly TRBD1 for D (6 bases). CDR1 and CDR2 from the germline V gene are SGHDT and YYEEEE. The CDR3 is made up of 15 amino acids. The V end was cut by 0 bases, the J end by 3 bases, with 10 bases between. CDR3 amino acids: CASSLVWGRYNEQFF. The CDR3 DNA follows: TGTGCCAGCAGCTTGGTCTGGGGGCGCTACAATGAGCAGTTCTTC.

In its sample, this clonotype was seen a few times. The chain carries TRBV4-1 and TRBJ2-1; D tentatively reads TRBD1 or TRBD2 (6 bases each). Per germline, CDR1 MGHRA and CDR2 YSYEKL. The CDR3 consists of 16 residues. Deletions cut 6 bases from V and 9 bases from J, with 24 bases between. Here the CDR3 reads CASRRTDKGGFSEQFF. Written as DNA, the CDR3 is TGCGCCAGCAGACGGACGGATAAGGGGGGTTTCAGTGAGCAGTTCTTC.

This clonotype was counted ten times or more. This chain links TRBV7-8 with TRBJ2-1; possibly TRBD2 for D (6 bases). V lost 3 bases and J lost 1, with 10 bases in between. Germline values: CDR1 SGHVS, CDR2 FQNEAQ. The CDR3 is 15 amino acids. CDR3: CASSFWGESYNEQFF. The CDR3 DNA is TGTGCCAGCAGCTTTTGGGGGGAGTCCTACAATGAGCAGTTCTTC.

The rearrangement uses TRBV7-2 and TRBJ1-1, with 9 bases identical to TRBD1. V shed 6 bases, J shed 2 bases, and the junction held 7 bases outside the gene matches. The germline V gene has CDR1 SGHTA and CDR2 FQGNSA. The CDR3 sequence is 15 residues long. As DNA, the CDR3 is TGTGCCAGCAGTCCAACAGGGGGCGTCAACACTGAAGCTTTCTTT. Protein product: CASSPTGGVNTEAFF.

This clonotype was counted between two and nine times. The J gene is TRBJ1-4, the V gene TRBV12-3 or TRBV12-4, with 8 nucleotides matching TRBD1. V dropped 6 bases and J dropped 7; count of bases not matched to a gene: 16. The CDR3 extends over 17 amino acids. The CDR3 here is CASRHYLGQGGSEKLFF. CDR3 sequence (DNA): TGTGCCAGCAGACACTACCTAGGACAGGGAGGGAGTGAAAAACTGTTTTTT.

This clonotype was counted only a few times. The gene calls are TRBV27 and TRBJ2-3; 9 bases match TRBD1. J lost 2 bases, V lost 3 bases, and 9 bases had no gene match. The CDR3 sequence is 17 residues long. CDR1 is MNHEY and CDR2 is SMNVEV in the germline V gene (reference sequence). The CDR3 region has the DNA TGTGCCAGCAGTTTCACAGGGGGCTCCCTCCTCACAGATACGCAGTATTTT. Protein sequence: CASSFTGGSLLTDTQYF.

The chain is built from TRBV29-1 and TRBJ2-7; possible D gene TRBD1, 6 bases. The germline V gene encodes CDR1 SQVTM and CDR2 ANQGSEA. CDR3 length: 13 residues. V dropped 5 bases and J dropped 3 bases, with 14 bases sitting between them. The CDR3 loop is CSVLTGLGYEQYF. DNA of the CDR3: TGCAGCGTTTTGACAGGTCTAGGCTACGAGCAGTACTTC.

The rearrangement joins TRBV10-3 to TRBJ2-3, with 7 nucleotides matching TRBD2. The length of the CDR3 is 15 residues. V dropped 5 bases and J dropped 2; count of bases not matched to a gene: 7. CDR1 is ENHRY and CDR2 is SYGVKD in the germline V gene. The CDR3 region is CAISSSGDITDTQYF. The CDR3, as DNA: TGTGCCATCAGTTCTAGCGGAGATATCACAGATACGCAGTATTTT.